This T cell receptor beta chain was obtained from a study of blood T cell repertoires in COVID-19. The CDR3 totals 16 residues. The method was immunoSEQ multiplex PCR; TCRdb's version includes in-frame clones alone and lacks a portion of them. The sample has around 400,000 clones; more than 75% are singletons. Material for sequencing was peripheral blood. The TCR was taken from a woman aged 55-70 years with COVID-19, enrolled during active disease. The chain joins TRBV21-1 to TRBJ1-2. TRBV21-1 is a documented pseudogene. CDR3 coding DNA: TGTGCCAGCAGCAAAGAGAGGCCTACAACTAACTATGGCTACACCTTC. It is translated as CASSKERPTTNYGYTF.